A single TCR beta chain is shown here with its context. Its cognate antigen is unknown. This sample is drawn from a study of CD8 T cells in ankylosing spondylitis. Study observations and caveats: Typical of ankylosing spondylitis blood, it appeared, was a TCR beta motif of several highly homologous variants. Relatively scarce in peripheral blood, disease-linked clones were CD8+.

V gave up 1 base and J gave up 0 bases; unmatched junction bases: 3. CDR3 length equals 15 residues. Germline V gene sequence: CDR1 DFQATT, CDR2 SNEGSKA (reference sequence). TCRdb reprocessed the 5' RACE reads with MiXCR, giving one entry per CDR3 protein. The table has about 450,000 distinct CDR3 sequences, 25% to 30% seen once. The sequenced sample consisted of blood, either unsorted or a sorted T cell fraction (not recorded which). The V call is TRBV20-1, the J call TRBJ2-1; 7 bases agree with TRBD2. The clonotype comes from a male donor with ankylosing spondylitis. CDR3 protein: CSARGGSSSYNEQFF. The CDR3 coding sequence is TGCAGTGCTAGAGGCGGGAGCAGCTCCTACAATGAGCAGTTCTTC.